This TCR beta chain stems from a study of CD8 T cells in ankylosing spondylitis. Study results and limitations: Blood of patients with ankylosing spondylitis appeared to be characterized by a TCR beta motif of fewer than 10 highly homologous variants.

Via MiXCR, TCRdb re-called the 5' RACE reads, giving one row per CDR3 protein. The table lists around 130,000 distinct CDR3 sequences, 17% of them singletons. On this clonotype itself: Antigen specificity is unknown.

The clonotype was recovered from a male donor with ankylosing spondylitis. Sequenced: blood, either unsorted or a sorted T cell fraction (not recorded which).

CDR3 DNA sequence: TGTGCCACCAGCAGAACAGGGGAGTCTATCAATGAGCAGTTCTTC. Translation: CATSRTGESINEQFF. This chain uses TRBV15 with TRBJ2-1, with TRBD1 matching over 7 bases. CDR3 size: 15 residues. The V and J ends lost 2 bases and 6 bases, in that order; junction bases with no gene match: 7. Looked up from germline, CDR1 is LNHNV and CDR2 is YYDKDF (reference sequence). The full variable domain, completed using reference TRBV15 and TRBJ2-1, is DAMVIQNPRYQVTQFGKPVTLSCSQTLNHNVMYWYQQKSSQAPKLLFHYYDKDFNNEADTPDNFQSRRPNTSFCFLDIRSPGLGDTAMYLCATSRTGESINEQFFGPGTRLTVL.